These 25 T cell receptor beta chains share one sample of origin, sequenced in a study of T-cell memory formation after mild COVID-19. One entry per CDR3 protein, called by TCRdb with MiXCR from the 5' RACE reads. Here the sample spans hundreds of thousands of distinct CDR3 sequences, less than 25% being singletons. Sequenced input: PBMCs or a T cell subset sorted from them (not recorded which). These TCRs come from an adult woman who had mild COVID-19 (a few samples of this study predate the infection). Cell type and time point are not known.

The V call is TRBV7-8, the J call TRBJ2-2, with D hard to call. V was shortened by 3 bases and J by 5 bases, with 10 bases between the two germline ends. CDR1 and CDR2 from the germline V gene are SGHVS and FQNEAQ. The CDR3 length is 14 residues. In DNA form, the CDR3 reads TGTGCCAGCAGCTTTAACTCGCGGACCGGGGAGCTGTTTTTT. Its protein is CASSFNSRTGELFF.

V is TRBV5-5 and J is TRBJ2-1; the match to TRBD1 covers 7 bases. After removal of 2 bases from V and 0 bases from J, the junction contained 5 bases not matched to a gene. Germline assignment: CDR1 SGHKS and CDR2 YYEKEE (reference sequence). This CDR3 is built from 16 residues. This chain's CDR3 is CASSFTGARSYNEQFF. The DNA of the CDR3 is TGTGCCAGCAGCTTTACAGGGGCCCGCTCCTACAATGAGCAGTTCTTC.

This clonotype turned up a few times. The chain links TRBV20-1 to TRBJ1-1, with D hard to call. Germline V gene data show CDR1 as DFQATT and CDR2 as SNEGSKA (reference sequence). The CDR3 sequence is 13 residues long. With 1 base removed from V and 8 bases from J, the gap between germline ends came to 14 bases. CDR3 residues: CSARAFTGKEAFF. The CDR3 nucleotides are TGCAGTGCTAGAGCCTTCACCGGTAAGGAAGCTTTCTTT.

This chain uses TRBV18 with TRBJ1-1; 8 bases align to TRBD1. Germline CDR1 and CDR2: KGHSH and LQKENI. The CDR3 runs 13 residues. J lost 4 bases, V lost 7 bases, and 5 bases had no gene match. The CDR3 loop is CASYHDRGTEAFF. CDR3 in DNA: TGTGCCAGCTACCATGACAGGGGCACTGAAGCTTTCTTT.

V gene TRBV24-1 combines with J gene TRBJ2-1, with TRBD2 matching over 8 bases. The CDR3 is made up of 15 amino acids. The V gene end was trimmed by 2 bases and the J gene end by 9 bases; junction bases not matched to a gene: 8. From germline, CDR1 is KGHDR and CDR2 SFDVKD. For the CDR3, the DNA is TGTGCCACCAGTGATTCAGAGCGGGAGAGAGGTGAGCAGTTCTTC. Its protein is CATSDSERERGEQFF.

This clonotype was found a few times. The chain couples TRBV9 to TRBJ2-7; 9 bases align to TRBD2. V trimming: 2 bases; J trimming: 2 bases; junction bases outside the gene matches: 5. Germline lookup yields CDR1 SGDLS and CDR2 YYNGEE. The CDR3 covers 15 residues. The CDR3 loop reads CASSVASGITYEQYF. The DNA for the CDR3 is TGTGCCAGCAGCGTTGCTAGCGGGATCACCTACGAGCAGTACTTC.

The chain couples TRBV18 to TRBJ1-1; D ambiguous. The CDR3 consists of 15 residues. Trimming cost V 3 bases and J 0 bases, with 11 bases left between them. Germline V lookup: CDR1 KGHSH, CDR2 LQKENI. CDR3 region: CASSPVAGMNTEAFF. The DNA for the CDR3 is TGTGCCAGCTCACCGGTTGCGGGTATGAACACTGAAGCTTTCTTT.

This clonotype was seen only a few times. The V gene is TRBV19, the J gene TRBJ2-3; tentative D call: TRBD1 (5 bases). Trimming took 6 bases from V and 2 from J, leaving 18 bases between them. The CDR3 runs to 16 residues. The germline gives CDR1 LNHDA, CDR2 SQIVND (reference sequence). As DNA, the CDR3 is TGTGCCAGTAGCCCCCTAGGTGTGGACAACACAGATACGCAGTATTTT. Translated: CASSPLGVDNTDTQYF. The full variable domain, in which reference TRBV19 and TRBJ2-3 provide the parts outside the CDR3, is DGGITQSPKYLFRKEGQNVTLSCEQNLNHDAMYWYRQDPGQGLRLIYYSQIVNDFQKGDIAEGYSVSREKKESFPLTVTSAQKNPTAFYLCASSPLGVDNTDTQYFGPGTRLTVL.

This clonotype was observed many times. The gene calls are TRBV24-1 and TRBJ2-2, with D possibly being TRBD2 (5 bases). The CDR3 is made up of 14 amino acids. V shed 4 bases and J shed 3 bases, with 8 bases lying between them. CDR1 KGHDR and CDR2 SFDVKD come from the germline V gene. CDR3 sequence (DNA): TGTGCCACCAGTGAGAGCGGCTACACCGGGGAGCTGTTTTTT. As protein: CATSESGYTGELFF.

V and J are TRBV7-3 and TRBJ2-3; TRBD2 might be the D (6 bases). V dropped 4 bases and J dropped 0 bases, with 26 bases sitting between them. Germline V gives CDR1 SGHTA, CDR2 FQGTGA. The length of the CDR3 is 20 residues. The CDR3 DNA reads TGTGCCAGCAGCTCCTTTCCACCCTTGAAATGGGGGGTTAGCACAGATACGCAGTATTTT. Amino acid sequence: CASSSFPPLKWGVSTDTQYF. Full variable domain (rest looked up from reference TRBV7-3 and TRBJ2-3): GAGVSQTPSNKVTEKGKYVELRCDPISGHTALYWYRQSLGQGPEFLIYFQGTGAADDSGLPNDRFFAVRPEGSVSTLKIQRTERGDSAVYLCASSSFPPLKWGVSTDTQYFGPGTRLTVL.

The chain recombines TRBV11-3 with TRBJ2-2; D ambiguous. In germline, CDR1 is SGHNT, CDR2 YENEEA. The CDR3 runs to 16 residues. V was shortened by 2 bases and J by 0 bases, with 10 bases between the two germline ends. This chain's CDR3 is CASSLFRPPNTGELFF. For the CDR3, the DNA is TGTGCCAGCAGCTTATTCCGACCACCGAACACCGGGGAGCTGTTTTTT.

This clonotype came up a few times. The rearrangement links TRBV7-9 to TRBJ1-2; 9 nucleotides line up with TRBD1. V shed 5 bases and J 2 bases; nucleotides not matched to a gene: 6. This CDR3 spans 15 amino acids. Germline loops: CDR1 SEHNR, CDR2 FQNEAQ (reference sequence). DNA of the CDR3: TGTGCCAGCAGCCCCGGGACAGGGTGGAACTATGGCTACACCTTC. Its protein is CASSPGTGWNYGYTF.

This clonotype was recorded a few times. V usage is TRBV4-3 and J usage is TRBJ2-3; D may be TRBD1 (5 bases). Between the trimmed V and J ends, which lost 2 bases and 0 bases, there was a span of 12 bases. Germline V lookup: CDR1 LGHNA, CDR2 YSLEER. The CDR3 consists of 16 residues. CDR3 sequence reads: CASSQLGVASTDTQYF. The CDR3 nucleotides read TGCGCCAGCAGCCAATTAGGGGTGGCAAGCACAGATACGCAGTATTTT.

This clonotype has only a few counts. J is TRBJ2-7 and V is TRBV20-1; D not certain. Germline V lookup: CDR1 DFQATT, CDR2 SNEGSKA (reference sequence). The germline V and J ends were trimmed by 6 bases and 0 bases, with 9 bases remaining between them. The CDR3 contains 12 residues. The CDR3 DNA sequence: TGCAGTGCCAGATTCAGCTCCTACGAGCAGTACTTC. This encodes CSARFSSYEQYF.

This clonotype was seen repeatedly, ten times or more. The rearrangement links TRBV12-3 or TRBV12-4 to TRBJ2-7; 11 bases are shared with TRBD2. CDR3 length equals 14 residues. Trimming took 6 bases from V and 2 from J; bases not matched to a gene: 3. The CDR3 region is CASSRSGGAYEQYF. CDR3 nucleotides: TGTGCCAGCAGCCGTAGCGGGGGGGCCTACGAGCAGTACTTC.

This clonotype was detected a few times. V and J are TRBV12-3 or TRBV12-4 and TRBJ2-1; TRBD2 matches 7 bases. J was trimmed by 10 bases and V by 3 bases; bases with no gene match: 3. The CDR3 covers 12 residues. The CDR3 region is CASSLWGGEQFF. The CDR3 DNA reads TGTGCCAGCAGTTTGTGGGGAGGGGAGCAGTTCTTC.

This sequence joins TRBV12-3 or TRBV12-4 and TRBJ2-1; a possible D gene is TRBD1 (6 bases). The V gene lost 5 bases and the J gene lost 4 bases, with 12 bases spanning the gap. This CDR3 contains 14 residues. The CDR3, as DNA: TGTGCCAGCAGTCGCGGTCAGGGGTACAATGAGCAGTTCTTC. It is translated as CASSRGQGYNEQFF.

The chain combines TRBV7-2 with TRBJ2-7, with 8 nucleotides matching TRBD1. Per the germline V gene, CDR1 is SGHTA and CDR2 is FQGNSA. The CDR3 contains 14 residues. V shed 3 bases, J shed 3 bases, and the junction held 4 bases outside the gene matches. The CDR3 region has the DNA TGTGCCAGCAGCTTTGGGACAGGCCTCTACGAGCAGTACTTC. Translated, it gives CASSFGTGLYEQYF.

The chain carries TRBV4-3 and TRBJ1-4; TRBD1 is a possible D gene (6 bases). The CDR3 sequence is 20 residues long. Looked up from germline, CDR1 is LGHNA and CDR2 is YSLEER. Trimming pared 3 bases from V and 1 base from J, leaving 24 bases between. CDR3 DNA sequence: TGCGCCAGCAGCCAGCGAGACCTAGGGGGAGCGACCGTAACTAATGAAAAACTGTTTTTT. Translating it yields CASSQRDLGGATVTNEKLFF.

The chain uses TRBV6-1 and TRBJ2-3, with D unresolved. CDR1 and CDR2 from the germline V gene are MNHNS and SASEGT. This CDR3 is 17 amino acids long. V lost 4 bases to trimming and J lost 0 bases, with 17 bases between them. DNA for the CDR3: TGTGCCAGCAGTGCAGGATCGAGTCTGGGTAGCACAGATACGCAGTATTTT. Residues: CASSAGSSLGSTDTQYF.

This clonotype has at least ten counts. The chain has TRBV7-9 and TRBJ2-3; the D is unclear. The CDR3 loop spans 11 amino acids. The germline V gene encodes CDR1 SEHNR and CDR2 FQNEAQ (reference sequence). V was pared by 6 bases and J by 6 bases, with 7 bases between. The CDR3 loop reads CASRNGDTQYF. As DNA, the CDR3 is TGTGCCAGCAGAAATGGGGATACGCAGTATTTT.

The chain combines TRBV20-1 with TRBJ1-4; D may be TRBD1 (6 bases). The CDR3 extends over 13 amino acids. The ends were cut back, 5 bases at V and 8 bases at J, with 15 bases in the middle. The germline CDR1 and CDR2 sequences are DFQATT and SNEGSKA (reference sequence). In nucleotides, the CDR3 is TGCAGTGCTCGGTGGGGGGCCGCGGAAAAACTGTTTTTT. It is translated as CSARWGAAEKLFF.

At least ten counts were recorded for this clonotype. V and J are TRBV28 and TRBJ2-1, with 9 bases matching TRBD1. The V segment lost 6 bases and the J segment 10 bases; nucleotides outside the gene matches: 10. Germline V CDR1 and CDR2: MDHEN, SYDVKM. This CDR3 region has 14 residues. The CDR3 protein is CASSPGTGFFEQFF. The CDR3 DNA sequence: TGTGCCAGCAGCCCCGGGACAGGGTTTTTCGAGCAGTTCTTC.

The V and J genes are TRBV5-8 and TRBJ2-1; 13 bases line up with TRBD2. Germline CDR1 reads SGHTS; CDR2 reads YDEGEE. V lost 3 bases and J lost 12; bases outside the gene matches: 12. This CDR3 is built from 16 residues. The CDR3 is CASSSSSWTSGSRQFF. DNA of the CDR3: TGTGCCAGCAGCTCCTCTTCGTGGACTAGCGGGAGTAGGCAGTTCTTC.

This sequence joins TRBV18 and TRBJ1-1; TRBD1 is a possible D gene (6 bases). The germline V gene has CDR1 KGHSH and CDR2 LQKENI. V was cut by 3 bases and J by 6 bases, with 8 bases left in between. The CDR3 is 12 amino acids. DNA of the CDR3: TGTGCCAGCTCACCGGACAGCGCTGAAGCTTTCTTT. As protein: CASSPDSAEAFF. Full variable domain (remainder filled in from reference TRBV18 and TRBJ1-1): NAGVMQNPRHLVRRRGQEARLRCSPMKGHSHVYWYRQLPEEGLKFMVYLQKENIIDESGMPKERFSAEFPKEGPSILRIQQVVRGDSAAYFCASSPDSAEAFFGQGTRLTVV.